The source of this TCR beta chain is a study of T cell repertoires in cytomegalovirus infection. About the research overall: Recently described HLA-C-restricted plus well-studied HLA-B-restricted CMV epitopes were used. Indications came from public TCR beta signatures; they pointed to CMV infection and to a matching HLA type.

There are many counts of this clonotype. The antigen remains undetermined. In TCRdb, the reads were re-called with MiXCR into one record per CDR3 protein. The repertoire consists of some 310,000 distinct CDR3 sequences, with 20% to 25% occurring once and the leading ten covering 13%. This CDR3 has 16 residues. Germline CDR1 SGHVS, CDR2 FQNEAQ. Deletions cut 5 bases from V and 0 bases from J, with 11 bases between. The chain couples TRBV7-8 to TRBJ2-6; D call uncertain. This clonotype was obtained from a human donor in good health (CMV status not recorded). Some clones in this sample may be carry-over from other donors' samples. The source material was cultured PBMCs, sampled from culture after CMV antigen stimulation. CDR3 nucleotide sequence: TGTGCCAGCAGCCCCGTCCTAAGCTCTGGGGCCAACGTCCTGACTTTC. It specifies CASSPVLSSGANVLTF.